This entry features one T cell receptor (beta chain) sequence. These data originate in a study of blood T cell repertoires in COVID-19. Per the study methods: Quantification of nucleated cells was approximated via reference gene primer amplification. Profiled with immunoSEQ multiplex PCR; TCRdb holds only in-frame clones, not every one. V, J and clone size are taken as reported in that table, and D and trimming were inferred from the DNA itself. The sample carries roughly 350,000 clones, 88% recorded once. The junction had 14 bases not matched to a gene; V was cut back by 2 bases and J by 9 bases. Germline values: CDR1 GTSNPN, CDR2 SVGIG (reference sequence). The CDR3 contains 16 residues.

Sample: peripheral blood. The chain carries TRBV30 and TRBJ2-1, with 9 bases fitting TRBD2. The receptor was derived from a woman between 50 and 59 years old with active or convalescent COVID-19. In DNA form, the CDR3 reads TGTGCCTGGAGTCTTGGAAGCGGGAGGAGGATGGGTGAGCAGTTCTTC. It translates to CAWSLGSGRRMGEQFF.